Listed below are T cell receptor beta chains from one sample, sequenced in a study of T-cell memory formation after mild COVID-19. TCRdb called the 5' RACE reads again in MiXCR, with one record for every CDR3 protein. Among about 49,000 distinct CDR3 sequences, 27% were seen once, and the ten largest hold roughly two fifths. The source material was PBMCs or a T cell subset sorted from them (not recorded which). These TCRs come from a young man who had mild COVID-19 (a few samples of this study predate the infection). Cell type and time point are not known. The CDR3 runs from the conserved cysteine through the conserved F or W. The D gene is left open where the match is weak. Clone size is shown for a subset of rows, as once, few, many or a class of expanded clone.

j_call: TRBJ1-2; d_call: TRBD1; clone_size: few; v_call: TRBV4-1; cdr3_aa: CASSPKGRTGGVLAYGYTF; cdr3_nt: TGCGCCAGCAGCCCCAAGGGTAGGACAGGGGGCGTCTTGGCCTATGGCTACACCTTC
j_call: TRBJ1-5; d_call: NA; clone_size: few; v_call: TRBV6-2/TRBV6-3; cdr3_aa: CASSPWTANQPQHF; cdr3_nt: TGTGCCAGCAGTCCTTGGACGGCAAATCAGCCCCAGCATTTT
j_call: TRBJ2-7; d_call: NA; clone_size: few; v_call: TRBV11-3; cdr3_aa: CASSPRAAGRKAYEQYF; cdr3_nt: TGTGCCAGCAGCCCCCGGGCGGCGGGGCGTAAGGCCTACGAGCAGTACTTC
j_call: TRBJ2-5; d_call: NA; clone_size: NA; v_call: TRBV6-2/TRBV6-3; cdr3_aa: CASSYSPVETQYF; cdr3_nt: TGTGCCAGCAGTTACTCGCCAGTAGAGACCCAGTACTTC
j_call: TRBJ2-3; d_call: TRBD2; clone_size: few; v_call: TRBV7-8; cdr3_aa: CASSLDAGGTDTQYF; cdr3_nt: TGTGCCAGCAGCTTAGACGCGGGGGGCACAGATACGCAGTATTTT
j_call: TRBJ2-7; d_call: TRBD1; clone_size: NA; v_call: TRBV6-1; cdr3_aa: CASSDRGPYEQYF; cdr3_nt: TGTGCCAGCAGCGACAGGGGGCCCTACGAGCAGTACTTC
j_call: TRBJ2-5; d_call: NA; clone_size: many; v_call: TRBV2; cdr3_aa: CASSDLTVMETQYF; cdr3_nt: TGTGCCAGCAGTGATTTAACCGTAATGGAGACCCAGTACTTC
j_call: TRBJ2-1; d_call: TRBD2; clone_size: NA; v_call: TRBV4-3; cdr3_aa: CASSQDAPGGGVYEQFF; cdr3_nt: TGCGCCAGCAGCCAAGATGCCCCTGGCGGGGGGGTCTATGAGCAGTTCTTC
j_call: TRBJ2-2; d_call: TRBD2; clone_size: many; v_call: TRBV9; cdr3_aa: CASSVAGGELFF; cdr3_nt: TGTGCCAGCAGCGTAGCGGGGGGAGAGCTGTTTTTT
j_call: TRBJ1-2; d_call: TRBD1; clone_size: few; v_call: TRBV7-9; cdr3_aa: CASSSLQQGNYGYTF; cdr3_nt: TGTGCCAGCAGCTCCCTCCAACAGGGGAACTATGGCTACACCTTC
j_call: TRBJ2-7; d_call: TRBD1; clone_size: few; v_call: TRBV5-1; cdr3_aa: CASSLGQGLSSYEQYF; cdr3_nt: TGCGCCAGCAGCTTGGGACAGGGGCTGAGCTCCTACGAGCAGTACTTC
j_call: TRBJ1-4; d_call: NA; clone_size: few; v_call: TRBV4-1; cdr3_aa: CASSLNRGVEKLFF; cdr3_nt: TGCGCCAGCAGCCTTAATAGAGGGGTTGAAAAACTGTTTTTT
j_call: TRBJ2-3; d_call: NA; clone_size: few; v_call: TRBV7-9; cdr3_aa: CASSRGRDFYTDTQYF; cdr3_nt: TGTGCCAGCAGCAGGGGCCGGGACTTTTACACAGATACGCAGTATTTT
j_call: TRBJ2-1; d_call: NA; clone_size: NA; v_call: TRBV27; cdr3_aa: CASSFGVEEQFF; cdr3_nt: TGTGCCAGCAGTTTCGGAGTGGAGGAGCAGTTCTTC
j_call: TRBJ2-1; d_call: TRBD2; clone_size: few; v_call: TRBV7-3; cdr3_aa: CASSLYPGGSSYNEQFF; cdr3_nt: TGTGCCAGCAGCTTATACCCCGGGGGGAGCTCCTACAATGAGCAGTTCTTC
j_call: TRBJ2-4; d_call: TRBD2; clone_size: NA; v_call: TRBV20-1; cdr3_aa: CSATPRGGPSLRNIQYF; cdr3_nt: TGCAGTGCTACTCCCCGGGGGGGGCCTTCGTTGCGAAACATTCAGTACTTC
j_call: TRBJ1-5; d_call: NA; clone_size: few; v_call: TRBV2; cdr3_aa: CASSVTGSGNQPQHF; cdr3_nt: TGTGCCAGCAGTGTAACAGGGTCGGGCAATCAGCCCCAGCATTTT
j_call: TRBJ2-3; d_call: TRBD2; clone_size: many; v_call: TRBV7-3; cdr3_aa: CASRRTSGGTDTQYF; cdr3_nt: TGTGCCAGCAGACGGACTAGCGGGGGGACAGATACGCAGTATTTT
j_call: TRBJ2-7; d_call: NA; clone_size: few; v_call: TRBV18; cdr3_aa: CASSGRDEGVEQYF; cdr3_nt: TGTGCCAGCTCGGGTAGGGACGAGGGGGTCGAGCAGTACTTC
j_call: TRBJ2-7; d_call: NA; clone_size: few; v_call: TRBV7-8; cdr3_aa: CASSLVYRSYEQYF; cdr3_nt: TGTGCCAGCAGCTTAGTCTACAGGTCCTACGAGCAGTACTTC
j_call: TRBJ2-1; d_call: NA; clone_size: few; v_call: TRBV4-3; cdr3_aa: CASSQPKTGPVVYGEQFF; cdr3_nt: TGCGCCAGCAGCCAACCTAAAACAGGGCCCGTTGTGTACGGTGAGCAGTTCTTC
j_call: TRBJ1-6; d_call: NA; clone_size: once; v_call: TRBV5-6; cdr3_aa: CASSSGTAYNSPLHF; cdr3_nt: TGTGCCAGCAGCAGCGGGACGGCCTATAATTCACCCCTCCACTTT
j_call: TRBJ2-3; d_call: NA; clone_size: few; v_call: TRBV20-1; cdr3_aa: CSAEPGLWGAIDTQYF; cdr3_nt: TGCAGTGCTGAACCCGGGTTATGGGGGGCCATAGATACGCAGTATTTT
j_call: TRBJ2-1; d_call: TRBD2; clone_size: NA; v_call: TRBV27; cdr3_aa: CASAAMTGTINEQFF; cdr3_nt: TGTGCCAGCGCCGCAATGACCGGGACTATAAATGAGCAGTTCTTC
j_call: TRBJ2-5; d_call: TRBD2; clone_size: NA; v_call: TRBV4-2; cdr3_aa: CASSQEGIAGGQETQYF; cdr3_nt: TGTGCCAGCAGCCAAGAAGGGATAGCGGGGGGGCAAGAGACCCAGTACTTC
j_call: TRBJ2-5; d_call: NA; clone_size: many; v_call: TRBV6-2/TRBV6-3; cdr3_aa: CASSYRTEETQYF; cdr3_nt: TGTGCCAGCAGTTACAGGACTGAAGAGACCCAGTACTTC
j_call: TRBJ1-2; d_call: TRBD1; clone_size: NA; v_call: TRBV7-2; cdr3_aa: CASSATQGANGYTF; cdr3_nt: TGTGCCAGCAGCGCGACTCAGGGGGCGAATGGCTACACCTTC
j_call: TRBJ2-3; d_call: TRBD2; clone_size: NA; v_call: TRBV9; cdr3_aa: CASSDSGGVTDTQYF; cdr3_nt: TGTGCCAGCAGCGACAGCGGGGGGGTGACCGATACGCAGTATTTT
j_call: TRBJ2-7; d_call: TRBD1; clone_size: few; v_call: TRBV27; cdr3_aa: CASSPTAGTGPYEQYF; cdr3_nt: TGTGCCAGCAGTCCTACCGCCGGGACAGGCCCCTACGAGCAGTACTTC